This T cell receptor (beta chain) is drawn from a study of T cell changes during pregnancy in multiple sclerosis. Measured with immunoSEQ multiplex PCR; TCRdb has only the in-frame clones, and not every one. The sample shows about 34,000 clones, approximately 90% of them seen only once. Germline CDR1 is MNHEY and CDR2 is SMNVEV (reference sequence). The CDR3 consists of 16 residues. The V gene end was trimmed by 5 bases and the J gene end by 6 bases; junction bases not matched to a gene: 16. The sequencing here drew on CD8+ T cells from peripheral blood mononuclear cells, taken before pregnancy. The chain employs TRBV27 and TRBJ2-7; 7 nucleotides match TRBD1. The sequence came from a female donor with multiple sclerosis, enrolled in a pregnancy study. For the CDR3, the DNA is TGTGCCAGCAGTCCCAACGAGGTAACAGGGGTGGGCGAGCAGTACTTC. The encoded protein is CASSPNEVTGVGEQYF.